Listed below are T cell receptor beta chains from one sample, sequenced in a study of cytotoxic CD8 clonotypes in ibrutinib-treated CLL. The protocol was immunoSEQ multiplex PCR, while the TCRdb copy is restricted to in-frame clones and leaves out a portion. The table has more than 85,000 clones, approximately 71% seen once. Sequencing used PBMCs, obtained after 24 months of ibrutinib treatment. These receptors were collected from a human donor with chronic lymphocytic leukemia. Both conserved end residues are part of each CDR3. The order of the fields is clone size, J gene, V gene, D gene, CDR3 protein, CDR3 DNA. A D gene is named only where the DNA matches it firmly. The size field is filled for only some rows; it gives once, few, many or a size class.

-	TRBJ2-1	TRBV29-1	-	CSVVRAYFSSYNEQFF	TGCAGCGTTGTTAGGGCATACTTTAGCTCCTACAATGAGCAGTTCTTC
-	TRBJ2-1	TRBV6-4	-	CASSDYMDWPSSYNEQFF	TGTGCCAGCAGTGACTATATGGACTGGCCCAGCTCCTACAATGAGCAGTTCTTC
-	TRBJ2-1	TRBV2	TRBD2	CASSHTSGSILWQQFF	TGTGCCAGCAGCCACACAAGCGGGAGCATACTCTGGCAGCAGTTCTTC
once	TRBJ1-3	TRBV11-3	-	CASSPDGDSGNTIYF	TGTGCCAGCAGCCCGGACGGCGACTCTGGAAACACCATATATTTT
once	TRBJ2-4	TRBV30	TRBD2	CAWNPAGVKNIQYF	TGTGCCTGGAATCCAGCGGGAGTTAAAAACATTCAGTACTTC
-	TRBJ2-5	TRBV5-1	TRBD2	CASSLVAGNRETQYF	TGCGCCAGCAGCTTGGTAGCGGGAAATCGGGAGACCCAGTACTTC
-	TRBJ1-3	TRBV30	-	CAWTIGNTIYF	TGTGCCTGGACAATCGGAAACACCATATATTTT
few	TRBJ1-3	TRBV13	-	CASSRSGGRPSGNTIYF	TGTGCCAGCAGTCGATCCGGGGGAAGGCCCTCTGGAAACACCATATATTTT
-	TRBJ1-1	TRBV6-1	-	CASMGGAMGNTEAFF	TGTGCCAGCATGGGGGGGGCGATGGGGAACACTGAAGCTTTCTTT
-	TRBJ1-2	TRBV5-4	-	CASSSWNPKNYGYTF	TGTGCCAGCAGCTCCTGGAACCCTAAGAACTATGGCTACACCTTC
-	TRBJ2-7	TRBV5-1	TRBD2	CASSLSGGTSYEQYF	TGCGCCAGCAGCTTGTCCGGCGGGACTAGTTATGAGCAGTACTTC
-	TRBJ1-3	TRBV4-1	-	CASSQEVSGFLSGNTIYF	TGCGCCAGCAGCCAAGAAGTCTCGGGGTTTCTATCTGGAAACACCATATATTTT
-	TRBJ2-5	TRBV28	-	CASRPPRARETQYF	TGTGCCAGCAGACCCCCTAGGGCCAGGGAGACCCAGTACTTC
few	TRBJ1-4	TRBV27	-	CASSGLERGRNEKLFF	TGTGCCAGCAGCGGATTGGAGCGCGGGAGAAATGAAAAACTGTTTTTT
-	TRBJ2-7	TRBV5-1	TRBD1	CASSPGTAEQYF	TGCGCCAGCAGCCCAGGGACAGCCGAGCAGTACTTC
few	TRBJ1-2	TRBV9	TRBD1	CASSARQGRNYGYTF	TGTGCCAGCAGCGCTAGACAGGGTAGGAACTATGGCTACACCTTC
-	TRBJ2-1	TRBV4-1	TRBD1	CASTPHPTGNNEQFF	TGCGCCAGCACCCCCCATCCGACAGGGAACAATGAGCAGTTCTTC
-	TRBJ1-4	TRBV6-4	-	CASSGLQHNEKLFF	TGTGCCAGCAGTGGGTTACAGCATAATGAAAAACTGTTTTTT
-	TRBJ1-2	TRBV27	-	CASSSLTKGNYGYTF	TGTGCCAGCAGTTCGCTGACGAAGGGTAACTATGGCTACACCTTC
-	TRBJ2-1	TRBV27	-	CASSSHLYNEQFF	TGTGCCAGCAGTTCCCACTTGTACAATGAGCAGTTCTTC
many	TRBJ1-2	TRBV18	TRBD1	CASSSGQSTNYGYTF	TGTGCCAGCTCATCGGGACAGTCTACTAACTATGGCTACACCTTC
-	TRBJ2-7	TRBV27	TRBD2	CASRGLDYEQYF	TGTGCCAGCAGGGGACTAGACTACGAGCAGTACTTC